The rows below give T cell receptor beta chains drawn from one sample of a study of OX40 agonist ivuxolimab in advanced cancers. This table comes from immunoSEQ multiplex PCR, and its TCRdb copy is limited to in-frame clones, with some not included. The table lists some 54,000 clones, less than 90% of them singletons. Material: CD4+ or CD8+ T cells sorted from blood, obtained in a trial of the OX40 agonist ivuxolimab. The receptors come from an adult with an advanced solid tumor such as melanoma, head and neck, liver or kidney cancer. Both conserved end residues are part of each CDR3. A D gene is named only where the DNA matches it firmly. Size is stated for part of the rows, as once, few or many counts, or as a class when the clone is expanded.

D: NA
V: TRBV30
size: NA
J: TRBJ1-3
DNA: TGTGCCTGGAAACAGGGCCCTGGAAACACCATATATTTT
CDR3: CAWKQGPGNTIYF

D: TRBD1
V: TRBV5-1
size: NA
J: TRBJ2-7
DNA: TGCGCCAGCAGCTCGACAGGGGGCGCCTCCGGTGAGCAGTACTTC
CDR3: CASSSTGGASGEQYF

D: TRBD1
V: TRBV5-1
size: once
J: TRBJ1-5
DNA: TGCGCCAGCAGCCTGGACGGACAGGGGAATCAGCCCCAGCATTTT
CDR3: CASSLDGQGNQPQHF

D: NA
V: TRBV7-5
size: NA
J: TRBJ2-6
DNA: TGTGCCAGAAGCATTAGAGGAAGCTCTGGGGCCAACGTCCTGACTTTC
CDR3: CARSIRGSSGANVLTF

D: TRBD1
V: TRBV11-2
size: NA
J: TRBJ1-1
DNA: TGTGCCAGCAGCGCCAGAACAGGGGCGGGGGGTCAGACTGAAGCTTTCTTT
CDR3: CASSARTGAGGQTEAFF

D: NA
V: TRBV4-2
size: NA
J: TRBJ1-2
DNA: TGTGCCAGCAGCCAGGGTGGGGGCTACACCTTC
CDR3: CASSQGGGYTF

D: NA
V: TRBV5-1
size: NA
J: TRBJ2-7
DNA: TGCGCCAGCAGCTTGGCGGATTACTACGAGCAGTACTTC
CDR3: CASSLADYYEQYF

D: NA
V: TRBV11-1
size: once
J: TRBJ1-1
DNA: TGTGCCAGCAGCTTTCAGGGGTATAACACTGAAGCTTTCTTT
CDR3: CASSFQGYNTEAFF

D: TRBD2
V: TRBV6-5
size: NA
J: TRBJ2-2
DNA: TGTGCCAGCAGATTCGGGGGGGCGGTCACCGGGGAGCTGTTTTTT
CDR3: CASRFGGAVTGELFF

D: NA
V: TRBV10-3
size: few
J: TRBJ1-2
DNA: TGTGCCATCAGTGAGCCGACTAGGGGCAGCCAGACTTATGGCTACACCTTC
CDR3: CAISEPTRGSQTYGYTF

D: NA
V: TRBV12-5
size: NA
J: TRBJ2-1
DNA: TGTGCTAGTGGTTTGGGGGGGACGGGGTCCTCCTACAATGAGCAGTTCTTC
CDR3: CASGLGGTGSSYNEQFF

D: NA
V: TRBV7-9
size: NA
J: TRBJ1-1
DNA: TGTGCCAGCAGCTTATGGATGGACACTGAAGCTTTCTTT
CDR3: CASSLWMDTEAFF

D: NA
V: TRBV6-1
size: NA
J: TRBJ1-3
DNA: TGTGCCAGCAGTGAAACGCACTCTGGAAACACCATATATTTT
CDR3: CASSETHSGNTIYF

D: NA
V: TRBV7-9
size: NA
J: TRBJ1-3
DNA: TGTGCCAGCAGCTTACGCTGGCCTGGGCACACCATATATTTT
CDR3: CASSLRWPGHTIYF

D: TRBD1
V: TRBV18
size: NA
J: TRBJ1-1
DNA: TGTGCCAGCTCACCGCCCGGACAGGGGGCGAATGAAGCTTTCTTT
CDR3: CASSPPGQGANEAFF

D: NA
V: TRBV30
size: NA
J: TRBJ2-2
DNA: TGTGCCTGGAGTGATTCCACCGGGGAGCTGTTTTTT
CDR3: CAWSDSTGELFF

D: TRBD1
V: TRBV5-1
size: NA
J: TRBJ2-5
DNA: TGCGCCAGCAAGGGATATGGGGGACAGTGGGTAGAGACCCAGTACTTC
CDR3: CASKGYGGQWVETQYF

D: NA
V: TRBV30
size: NA
J: TRBJ2-5
DNA: TGTGCCTGGAGTCCCAGGGTTGGAGAGACCCAGTACTTC
CDR3: CAWSPRVGETQYF

D: NA
V: TRBV30
size: few
J: TRBJ2-5
DNA: TGTGCCTGGAAGTCAGGCGGAGAAGAGACCCAGTACTTC
CDR3: CAWKSGGEETQYF

D: NA
V: TRBV6-5
size: NA
J: TRBJ2-2
DNA: TGTGCCAGCAGTATCACAGGGTTTATCACCGGGGAGCTGTTTTTT
CDR3: CASSITGFITGELFF

D: NA
V: TRBV19
size: NA
J: TRBJ1-1
DNA: TGTGCCAGTAGTAAAGACCTATGGGGCACTGAAGCTTTCTTT
CDR3: CASSKDLWGTEAFF

D: NA
V: TRBV7-2
size: NA
J: TRBJ2-3
DNA: TGTGCCAGCAGCTTACAGGGAAATCCCACAGATACGCAGTATTTT
CDR3: CASSLQGNPTDTQYF

D: NA
V: TRBV5-1
size: NA
J: TRBJ2-1
DNA: TGCGCCAGCAGCTTGAATACGGGGGTGAATAAACGGGGTGCGTTCTTC
CDR3: CASSLNTGVNKRGAFF

D: NA
V: TRBV9
size: NA
J: TRBJ1-1
DNA: TGTGCCAGCAGCGTAGATCAAGGGAACACTGAAGCTTTCTTT
CDR3: CASSVDQGNTEAFF

D: NA
V: TRBV25-1
size: NA
J: TRBJ1-2
DNA: TGTGCCAGCAGTGCGGGACGGACCTATGGCTACACCTTC
CDR3: CASSAGRTYGYTF

D: TRBD1
V: TRBV4-1
size: NA
J: TRBJ1-2
DNA: TGCGCCAGCAGCCAAGAGACAGGGGACTATGGCTACACCTTC
CDR3: CASSQETGDYGYTF

D: NA
V: TRBV19
size: few
J: TRBJ1-2
DNA: TGTGCCAGTAGCGGGACCTCCTCTAGGAGTGTATACACCTTC
CDR3: CASSGTSSRSVYTF

D: TRBD1
V: TRBV18
size: NA
J: TRBJ1-2
DNA: TGTGCCAGCTCACCAATCGGGGCGGGGACAGCTGCTGCTAACTATGGCTACACCTTC
CDR3: CASSPIGAGTAAANYGYTF

D: NA
V: TRBV5-6
size: NA
J: TRBJ2-7
DNA: TGTGCCAGCAGCTTTAGAAACCGCGAGCAGTACTTC
CDR3: CASSFRNREQYF

D: NA
V: TRBV5-1
size: NA
J: TRBJ2-5
DNA: TGCGCCAGCAGCTTGGGTGACGGACAAGAGACCCAGTACTTC
CDR3: CASSLGDGQETQYF

D: NA
V: TRBV10-3
size: NA
J: TRBJ2-5
DNA: TGTGCCATCAGTTGGGGCCGGGATGGGGAGACCCAGTACTTC
CDR3: CAISWGRDGETQYF

D: TRBD2
V: TRBV9
size: NA
J: TRBJ2-5
DNA: TGTGCCAGCAGCCTGGGACTAGGGGAGACCCAGTACTTC
CDR3: CASSLGLGETQYF

D: TRBD1
V: TRBV30
size: once
J: TRBJ1-5
DNA: TGTGCCTGGAGCGCAACCGGGACAGACAACTATCAGCCCCAGCATTTT
CDR3: CAWSATGTDNYQPQHF

D: NA
V: TRBV6-5
size: once
J: TRBJ1-5
DNA: TGTGCCAGCAGTTACAACACCCCTAGCAATCAGCCCCAGCATTTT
CDR3: CASSYNTPSNQPQHF

D: NA
V: TRBV19
size: NA
J: TRBJ1-1
DNA: TGTGCCAGTAGAATCTCGGGGGAGGGCACTGAAGCTTTCTTT
CDR3: CASRISGEGTEAFF

D: NA
V: TRBV19
size: NA
J: TRBJ1-4
DNA: TGTGCCAGTAGTATAGGTTTAAGGAGGGAAAAACTGTTTTTT
CDR3: CASSIGLRREKLFF

D: TRBD1
V: TRBV11-2
size: NA
J: TRBJ1-2
DNA: TGTGCCAGCAGCCCCTATAGACAGGGCCATGGCTACACCTTC
CDR3: CASSPYRQGHGYTF

D: NA
V: TRBV28
size: NA
J: TRBJ1-1
DNA: TGTGCCAGCAGTTACAAAATACAGGGTGGGGTGGACACTGAAGCTTTCTTT
CDR3: CASSYKIQGGVDTEAFF

D: NA
V: TRBV7-8
size: NA
J: TRBJ1-1
DNA: TGTGCCAGCAGCTTAACGACGCCGGGCCCTGAAGCTTTCTTT
CDR3: CASSLTTPGPEAFF

D: NA
V: TRBV5-8
size: NA
J: TRBJ1-6
DNA: TGTGCCAGCAGCTTTATTGGAGCACCCCTCCACTTT
CDR3: CASSFIGAPLHF

D: TRBD2
V: TRBV7-6
size: NA
J: TRBJ2-2
DNA: TGTGCCAGCAGCCCTCGAGCGGGGGGGCAGGGCGGGGAGCTGTTTTTT
CDR3: CASSPRAGGQGGELFF

D: NA
V: TRBV6-5
size: NA
J: TRBJ1-4
DNA: TGTGCCAGCAGTTACGTGGAGAATGAAAAACTGTTTTTT
CDR3: CASSYVENEKLFF

D: TRBD1
V: TRBV30
size: NA
J: TRBJ1-5
DNA: TGTGCCTGGAGTTCTGGGACAGGGAATCAGCCCCAGCATTTT
CDR3: CAWSSGTGNQPQHF

D: TRBD1
V: TRBV6-5
size: NA
J: TRBJ1-5
DNA: TGTGCCAGCAGTAGGACAGGGTTTGGTCAGCCCCAGCATTTT
CDR3: CASSRTGFGQPQHF

D: NA
V: TRBV30
size: NA
J: TRBJ2-7
DNA: TGTGCCTGGAGTCCCAGGCCGATCTCGGGTTCCTACGAGCAGTACTTC
CDR3: CAWSPRPISGSYEQYF